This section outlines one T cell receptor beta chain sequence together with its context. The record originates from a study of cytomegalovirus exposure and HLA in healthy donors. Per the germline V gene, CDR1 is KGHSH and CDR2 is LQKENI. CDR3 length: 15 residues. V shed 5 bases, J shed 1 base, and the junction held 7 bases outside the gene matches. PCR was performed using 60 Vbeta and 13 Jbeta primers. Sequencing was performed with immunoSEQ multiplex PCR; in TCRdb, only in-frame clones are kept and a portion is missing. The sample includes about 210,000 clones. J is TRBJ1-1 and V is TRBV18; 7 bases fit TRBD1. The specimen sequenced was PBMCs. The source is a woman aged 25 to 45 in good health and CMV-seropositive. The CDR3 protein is CASSSLTGPNTEAFF. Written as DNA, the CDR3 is TGTGCCAGCTCATCCCTGACAGGGCCGAACACTGAAGCTTTCTTT.